The entry below describes one T cell receptor (beta chain). Source study methods: Estimation of nucleated cell counts was performed using reference gene primer amplification. Method: immunoSEQ multiplex PCR; TCRdb's copy keeps in-frame clones and lacks some. D and trimming come from the DNA, and the V and J calls and clone size come from that table. This repertoire shows more than 100,000 clones, roughly 88% found once; its top ten account for about 3%. These data come from a study of blood T cell repertoires in COVID-19. Study-level background: COVID-19 samples collected from the United States, Italy and Spain covered acute and convalescent phases.

The CDR3 sequence is 13 residues long. V was pared by 4 bases and J by 7 bases, with 11 bases between. CDR1 and CDR2 from the germline V gene are SGHTA and FQGNSA. The V gene is TRBV7-2, the J gene TRBJ1-5; maybe TRBD1 (5 bases). The receptor comes from a human donor in a cohort sampled during active COVID-19. Sequencing used peripheral blood. Here the CDR3 DNA reads TGTGCCAGCAGCTCTGTGGGGGGACAGCCCCAGCATTTT. It specifies CASSSVGGQPQHF.